This record covers a single T cell receptor beta chain. This entry comes from a study of CD8+ T cells in alopecia areata. It was cDNA, reverse transcribed from extracted RNA, that served as the sequencing template. Clones were read by immunoSEQ multiplex PCR, and TCRdb kept only the in-frame ones, dropping some. The table has 200,000 to 250,000 clones, roughly 57% seen once. From alopecia areata patients, lesional scalp punch biopsies and peripheral blood were collected. This CDR3 is built from 12 residues. The germline V and J ends were trimmed by 4 bases and 2 bases, with 7 bases remaining between them. The germline V gene encodes CDR1 SGHNT and CDR2 YYREEE (reference sequence).

The sequence derives from a human donor with alopecia areata. V usage is TRBV5-4 and J usage is TRBJ2-7, with D perhaps TRBD1 (5 bases). Sequencing used CD4+ T cells sorted from blood, obtained at week 0. CDR3 loop: CASSEDTYEQYF. The CDR3 DNA reads TGTGCCAGCAGCGAGGACACCTACGAGCAGTACTTC.